This T cell receptor beta chain was obtained from a study of cytomegalovirus exposure and HLA in healthy donors (dated by TCRdb to 2016 to 2017). With respect to the entire study: An earlier analysis of approximately 640 of the donors reported approximately 290 Gb of sequence data and about 100 million unique TCR beta sequences from about 179 million T cells. Every discovery cohort repertoire had been produced on one sequencing platform. To predict cytomegalovirus infection status, the study combined high-throughput TCR immunosequencing, statistical association of individual TCRs with disease status, and machine learning. A separate validation cohort of some 130 different subjects was used in addition to the 666-subject first cohort. In an earlier analysis of about 590 of the donors, high-throughput TCR beta sequencing was used to judge whether each TCR beta V gene segment behaved as functional or pseudogenic. Roughly 300 gigabases of sequencing data and around 87 million unique TCR sequences were included in an early release covering roughly 600 HLA-typed donors. Typing coverage differed by locus: A, B, C, DRB1 and DQB1 were typed in about 620-630 donors, DQA1 in 522, DPA1 in 600 to 610, and DPB1 in 472. Roughly five DR-DQ haplotypes were handled as single units for association and clustering because linkage in the cohort was strong. A later analysis re-analyzed previously published TCR beta repertoires from hundreds of donors and added high-resolution HLA genotyping to study TCR occurrence patterns. Genome-wide SNP genotypes for about 65% of the roughly 700 donors were used in a later genetic analysis, which treated that subset as a discovery cohort. Of the 300 to 500 genotyped donors, 70% to 90% were placed in the genetic ancestry cluster associated with self-reported Caucasian donors. On average, about 200,000 unique TCR beta nucleotide sequences were sequenced per donor among about 400 genotyped donors of the cohort, with 15% to 20% of those sequences being non-productive. HLA typing covered class I and class II loci at four-digit resolution. The T cell repertoires of 666 subjects were profiled by immunosequencing and related to cytomegalovirus serostatus. The aim of the study was to test whether cataloging public T cell receptors could identify signatures of past pathogen exposure. Rather than drawing on any new phenotypic data, the later analysis identified candidate immune exposures from TCR beta sequences and the way those sequences occurred across donors. Donor age, sex, ethnicity and CMV serostatus were collected together with the repertoire data.

The cohort comprised fewer than 750 healthy bone marrow donors. At the time of sampling, all cohort members were nominally healthy, though unrecorded immune exposures were likely present. The donor was CMV seronegative and belonged to the group of 352 seronegative cohort members. A peripheral blood sample was collected from each donor, and TCR beta sequencing was performed on peripheral blood mononuclear cells. Genomic DNA was extracted from the blood cell samples with the Qiagen DNeasy Blood Extraction Kit. The library came from the immunoSEQ multiplex PCR assay. The multiplex PCR relied on a mix of 60 forward primers for TCR Vbeta segments and 13 reverse primers for TCR Jbeta segments. The CDR3 region of rearranged TCR beta genes was amplified from genomic DNA by a multiplex PCR assay. On the Illumina HiSeq System, the amplified TCR beta libraries were sequenced as 87-base-pair reads. The original methods were these. In a later analysis, roughly 80 million unique TCR beta chains were counted across the 500 to 850 repertoires, and approximately 9.9 million of these chains were shared by at least two donors. A nearest-neighbor algorithm error-corrected the raw reads and collapsed the reads into unique sequences, merging closely related sequences to remove PCR and sequencing errors. V, D and J gene segments were assigned by aligning CDR3 sequences to IMGT reference sequences. Each retained sequence needed at least a six-nucleotide match to both a V gene segment and a J gene segment. A rearrangement counted as productive if the CDR3 had no stop codons and remained in frame with V and J, and every other rearrangement counted as non-productive. CDR3 was defined according to IMGT convention as the region running from the second conserved V-encoded cysteine to the conserved J-encoded phenylalanine. The earlier analysis of 550 to 650 of the donors excluded any sequence lacking an unambiguous match to a single V gene segment. An earlier analysis of over 450 of the donors classified V segments as functional when productive rearrangements were above 56.7% and as segregating when the standard deviation between donors was above 5%. A statistical classification framework was built to diagnose cytomegalovirus status from the catalog of TCR beta chain sequences. In a later analysis, V and J genes were assigned by comparing TCR nucleotide sequences against IMGT/GENE-DB human TR gene sequences. Using the TCRdist pipeline, a later analysis assigned CDR3 sequences along with most-parsimonious VDJ recombination scenarios. A later analysis defined each TCR beta chain by its CDR3 amino acid sequence plus V-gene family, and excluded reads lacking a unique V-gene family. A later analysis removed several hundred highly shared, low-generation-probability nucleotide sequences to deal with suspected cross-contamination and a sequencing artifact. In a later analysis, a clonal expansion index was calculated for each public chain from normalized within-repertoire ranks of inferred template counts. In a later analysis, generation probabilities were computed with a VDJ recombination model fitted to out-of-frame rearrangements, and the resulting probabilities were checked against IGoR. In a later analysis, TCR-TCR, TCR-HLA and TCR-CMV co-occurrence was scored with hypergeometric tests, and a repertoire-size bias correction was applied to TCR pairs. To estimate false discovery rates, a later analysis permuted the HLA or CMV assignments 20 times. In a later analysis, co-occurring TCRs were grouped using DBSCAN, and TCRdist sequence similarity was added for clustering within HLA-allele-positive subsets. Repertoires with fewer than 30,000 or more than 120,000 public chains were left out of co-occurrence clustering, as were several repertoires with anomalous nucleotide sharing. Here the immuneACCESS table is served through TCRdb, limited to in-frame sequences with V and J called. Missing clones are a known gap in these copies; in checked studies unresolved V genes cover under half, and the rest lacks a known reason. That table furnishes V, J and clone size, whereas the DNA furnished D and trimming. The sample has hundreds of thousands of clones on record, roughly 78% of them singletons. The ten largest clones take up roughly 0.45% of the sample.

Note on this clone: Its antigen specificity is not known. No base qualities exist here, and no much larger clone lies one base off it.

The junction carries 7 bases between V and J, which are trimmed by 1 base and 4 bases respectively. The CDR3 covers 13 residues, taking in both the cysteine and the phenylalanine. The read is trimmed to its CDR3 DNA, 39 bases read in frame from base 1. The germline V gene provides CDR1 SNHLY and CDR2 FYNNEI. Paper-wide results and their limitations: In an earlier analysis of some 540 of the donors, most TCR beta V segments appeared in productive rearrangements about 90% or about 30% of the time, broadly matching IMGT annotations. A later analysis found that most CMV-associated TCR beta chains appeared HLA-restricted, with HLA associations seemingly driven largely by CMV exposure. Because counts were too low, seventeen rarely observed V segments, including chromosome 9 orphons, were excluded from the earlier analysis of 587 of the donors. A further reported finding was that TCR beta sequences accurately predicted the HLA-A and HLA-B alleles for most subjects in the first cohort. According to the authors, the approach could potentially be generalized to other disease states and immunological phenotypes. The 87-base-pair reads could not distinguish some IMGT-functional V segments, including TRBV6-2 and TRBV6-3, so those segments were excluded. This cohort had only TCR beta chains sequenced, and the lack of alpha or paired-chain data limited which features could be detected. An association between a missense DCLRE1C variant and V-gene and J-gene trimming of TCR beta chains was found in a later genetic analysis and replicated in an independent cohort. The sequencing pipeline was judged likely to have produced a cluster of highly shared sequence variants as a technical artifact. A few of the identified cytomegalovirus-associated TCR beta chains were confirmed in vitro to be specific for cytomegalovirus antigens. In the study, around 160 TCR beta chains were listed as associated with cytomegalovirus. Across donors, most TCR sequences were observed very rarely, whereas some public TCRs were present in many individuals. Assigning TCR associations to individual alleles was difficult when HLA alleles, especially DR and DQ, strongly co-occurred. In a later analysis, 16,951 TCR beta sequences were associated with specific HLA alleles at a false discovery rate of 0.05. The presence/absence analyses assumed that sequencing depth was roughly uniform across donors, and that assumption may not be true. Linkage disequilibrium might explain the correlated functional status among segregating V segments, but an unknown experimental factor could not be ruled out. A later analysis found that TCR association rates varied across HLA loci, with DRB1 alleles showing the most associated TCRs and HLA-C alleles the fewest. In a later analysis, HLA-associated TCR beta chains were found to be more clonally expanded and to have lower generation probabilities than equally common non-associated chains. Because some donors lacked HLA typing at each locus, the association tests relied only on the typed subset. The only immune exposure information available for the cohort was CMV serostatus. Compared with the 666-donor mean, donors in an Asian-associated ancestry cluster had fewer N-insertions in productive TCRs, according to a later genetic analysis. Cytomegalovirus status was reported to be diagnosed by the classifier with high specificity and sensitivity in both the original and validation cohorts. Several of the top co-occurrence clusters appeared to be linked to parvovirus B19, influenza, CMV and Epstein-Barr virus, according to a later analysis.

Recombination joined TRBV2 with TRBJ1-1; the D gene cannot be named for sure. The TCR sequence derives from a boy between 10 and 17 years old in good health and CMV-seronegative. Material for sequencing was PBMCs. The CDR3 loop reads CASSEGPSTEAFF. The nucleotide sequence is given as TGTGCCAGCAGTGAAGGACCTAGCACTGAAGCTTTCTTT.